A selection of T cell receptor beta chains follows, all from one sample in a study of T cells after yellow fever vaccination. TCRdb reprocessed the 5' RACE reads with MiXCR, giving one entry per CDR3 protein. Of 120,000 or so distinct CDR3 sequences listed, roughly 8.2% are singletons. The material sequenced was CD8+ T cells sorted from PBMCs, taken on the day of the yellow fever booster vaccination. Receptors originate from a man aged 18 to 35 who received the YFV17D yellow fever vaccine. The CDR3 runs from the conserved cysteine through the conserved F or W. The D gene is left open where the match is weak. Only some rows state a clone size, as once, few, many or a class for expanded clones.

d_call	v_call	clone_size	j_call	cdr3_nt	cdr3_aa
TRBD2	TRBV29-1	NA	TRBJ2-1	TGCAGCGGGCAGATAGCGGGGGCGTTCAATGAGCAGTTCTTC	CSGQIAGAFNEQFF
NA	TRBV6-5	few	TRBJ2-5	TGTGCCAGCAGTCTCGGGACGGGTAAAGAGACCCAGTACTTC	CASSLGTGKETQYF
TRBD1	TRBV28	once	TRBJ2-2	TGTGCCAGCAGTTTGGGGGGACAGGGCCACGGGGAGCTGTTTTTT	CASSLGGQGHGELFF
NA	TRBV7-9	many	TRBJ1-2	TGTGCCAGCAGCCCGGGGAGTACAGGCCCTAACTATGGCTACACCTTC	CASSPGSTGPNYGYTF
NA	TRBV4-1	NA	TRBJ1-2	TGCGCCAGCAGCCAAAGCCCCTCCCGACCGAATGGCTACACCTTC	CASSQSPSRPNGYTF
TRBD2	TRBV6-2/TRBV6-3	NA	TRBJ2-5	TGTGCCAGCACCCACCGACTAGCGGGGCTGGAGACCCAGTACTTC	CASTHRLAGLETQYF
NA	TRBV4-3	many	TRBJ2-7	TGCGCCAGCAGCCAAGGTCGGGGGTCGGCCTACGAGCAGTACTTC	CASSQGRGSAYEQYF
NA	TRBV15	few	TRBJ1-3	TGTGCCACCAGCCCTTTGGCGGAGTTCTCTGGAAACACCATATATTTT	CATSPLAEFSGNTIYF
NA	TRBV4-2	many	TRBJ2-1	TGTGCCAGCAGCCAAGAGTTTCAGCAGCGGATCAGCTCCTACAATGAGCAGTTCTTC	CASSQEFQQRISSYNEQFF
NA	TRBV4-3	NA	TRBJ2-7	TGCGCCAGCAGCCAAGTTGGGAAGGGACCAACCTACGAGCAGTACTTC	CASSQVGKGPTYEQYF
NA	TRBV13	few	TRBJ2-5	TGTGCCAGCAGCTCCGACTGGGGGGAGACCCAGTACTTC	CASSSDWGETQYF
NA	TRBV4-1	few	TRBJ1-2	TGCGCCAGCAGCCAAGTGCGCGGGGCGCGTTTTGGCTACACCTTC	CASSQVRGARFGYTF
TRBD2	TRBV5-4	NA	TRBJ2-1	TGTGCCAGCAGCGCACTAGCTCGGGGGGGCCCCCAGGATGAGCAGTTCTTC	CASSALARGGPQDEQFF
NA	TRBV25-1	few	TRBJ2-1	TGTGCCAGCAGTGGAGAAACCTTTCAGCCCCCCGGCGAGCAGTTCTTC	CASSGETFQPPGEQFF
TRBD1	TRBV29-1	many	TRBJ2-7	TGCAGCGTGCAAACAGGGGGAAGCTCCTACGAGCAGTACTTC	CSVQTGGSSYEQYF
NA	TRBV7-9	many	TRBJ2-5	TGTGCCAGCAGCTCCTCCGGGGCTCAAGAGACCCAGTACTTC	CASSSSGAQETQYF
NA	TRBV29-1	NA	TRBJ2-2	TGCAGCGCCGCCACCGCGAACACCGGGGAGCTGTTTTTT	CSAATANTGELFF
NA	TRBV5-4	NA	TRBJ1-4	TGTGCCAGCAGCATAAACAGTGCTATATCCCCTGAAGGACTGTTTTTT	CASSINSAISPEGLFF
NA	TRBV4-1	NA	TRBJ1-1	TGCGCCAGCAGTCCCGGGCGGGTTTACACTGAAGCTTTCTTT	CASSPGRVYTEAFF
NA	TRBV12-3/TRBV12-4	NA	TRBJ2-2	TGTGCCAGCAGTTTACGGCAGGGAACCGGGGAGGTGTTTTTT	CASSLRQGTGEVFF
TRBD2	TRBV5-1	many	TRBJ2-3	TGCGCCAGCAGTAGCGGGGGATCCATAGATACGCAGTATTTT	CASSSGGSIDTQYF
NA	TRBV15	few	TRBJ2-5	TGTGCCACCAGCAGAGATAAGACTGCTTTGGGTTATTGGGAGACCCAGTACTTC	CATSRDKTALGYWETQYF
TRBD1	TRBV7-2	few	TRBJ2-3	TGTGCCAGCAGCGAGTCCCGGGACAGGGTTCGCACGCAGTATTTT	CASSESRDRVRTQYF
NA	TRBV5-1	many	TRBJ2-7	TGCGCCAGCAGGGACTACTCCTACGAGCAGTACTTC	CASRDYSYEQYF
NA	TRBV9	NA	TRBJ1-6	TGTGCCAGCAGCGTAGAAGGGGGTTCTGGCTCACCCCTCCACTTT	CASSVEGGSGSPLHF
NA	TRBV5-6	few	TRBJ1-1	TGTGCCAGCAGCTTCCCCTGGGGGAGTCAACAGGCTGAAGCTTTCTTT	CASSFPWGSQQAEAFF
TRBD2	TRBV25-1	few	TRBJ2-5	TGTGCCAGCAGTGAATATTACGGGGGGGTCCAAGAGACCCAGTACTTC	CASSEYYGGVQETQYF
TRBD1	TRBV6-5	few	TRBJ1-5	TGTGCCAGCAGTTACTCCCGGGACAGGGTGGATCAGCCCCAGCATTTT	CASSYSRDRVDQPQHF
NA	TRBV29-1	few	TRBJ2-3	TGCAGCGCTGACCGGGACGGACGATTTGATACGCAGTATTTT	CSADRDGRFDTQYF
TRBD1	TRBV12-3/TRBV12-4	NA	TRBJ2-2	TGTGCCAGCAGGGCCGACAGGGGGGTCACCGGGGAGCTGTTTTTT	CASRADRGVTGELFF
TRBD1	TRBV4-1	NA	TRBJ1-6	TGCGCCAGCAGCCAGAAGACAGGGATAAATTCACCCCTCCACTTT	CASSQKTGINSPLHF
NA	TRBV6-6	few	TRBJ2-2	TGTGCCAGCAGTTACAGGACTTCTAGGAACACCGGGGAGCTGTTTTTT	CASSYRTSRNTGELFF
NA	TRBV29-1	NA	TRBJ2-5	TGCAGCGCGGGTCGGCGGGCCCAAGAGACCCAGTACTTC	CSAGRRAQETQYF
NA	TRBV29-1	many	TRBJ2-3	TGCAGCGTTGCCCCGGGACTGAGCCTAGATACGCAGTATTTT	CSVAPGLSLDTQYF
NA	TRBV12-3/TRBV12-4	NA	TRBJ2-2	TGTGCCAGCAGGCCAGTAAACACCGGGGAGCTGTTTTTT	CASRPVNTGELFF
NA	TRBV19	NA	TRBJ2-5	TGTGCCAGTAGTATTCCTTCCCAGACCCAGTACTTC	CASSIPSQTQYF
NA	TRBV29-1	NA	TRBJ2-3	TGCAGCGTTGAGCCCCGGACAGATACGCAGTATTTT	CSVEPRTDTQYF
NA	TRBV4-2	few	TRBJ2-6	TGTGCCAGCAGCCAAGAGGACTCTGGGGCCAACGTCCTGACTTTC	CASSQEDSGANVLTF